Below are 13 T cell receptor beta chains sequenced from a single sample in a study of PD-1 blockade in classical Hodgkin lymphoma. The protocol was immunoSEQ multiplex PCR, while the TCRdb copy is restricted to in-frame clones and leaves out a portion. The data show 40,000 to 60,000 clones, approximately 70% seen once. Every one of the patients relapsed after autologous stem cell transplantation (brentuximab vedotin exposure was variable). The sample here was peripheral blood mononuclear cells (PBMCs), taken before the second cycle of nivolumab. The receptors come from a human donor with classical Hodgkin lymphoma.

The chain carries TRBV5-7 and TRBJ1-5; D might be TRBD1 (5 bases). TRBV5-7 is assigned to the ORF class and has an uncertain function. Between the trimmed V and J ends, which lost 0 bases and 1 base, there was a span of 17 bases. The CDR3 contains 18 residues. The CDR3 sequence: CASSLEGPINWSNQPQHF. As DNA, the CDR3 is TGTGCCAGCAGCTTGGAGGGACCGATCAATTGGAGCAATCAGCCCCAGCATTTT.

V gene TRBV27 combines with J gene TRBJ2-3; the match to TRBD1 covers 7 bases. From germline, CDR1 is MNHEY and CDR2 SMNVEV (reference sequence). The CDR3 totals 14 residues. V trimming: 6 bases; J trimming: 1 base; junction bases outside the gene matches: 4. As DNA, the CDR3 is TGTGCCAGCAGGCGTCAGGGGGGCACAGATACGCAGTATTTT. Its protein is CASRRQGGTDTQYF.

The chain couples TRBV19 to TRBJ2-5; 14 bases are shared with TRBD2. The V segment lost 5 bases and the J segment 5 bases; nucleotides outside the gene matches: 13. Germline V gene data show CDR1 as LNHDA and CDR2 as SQIVND (reference sequence). The CDR3 is 18 amino acids. CDR3 region: CASSLRGLAGVDQETQYF. The CDR3 nucleotides read TGTGCCAGTAGTCTTAGGGGACTAGCGGGAGTTGATCAGGAGACCCAGTACTTC.

The genes are TRBV7-9 and TRBJ1-1; D uncertain. The germline gives CDR1 SEHNR, CDR2 FQNEAQ (reference sequence). The CDR3 consists of 15 residues. The V gene lost 1 base and the J gene lost 0 bases, with 9 bases spanning the gap. CDR3 DNA sequence: TGTGCCAGCAGCTTAGGTGGACTTCTGAACACTGAAGCTTTCTTT. As protein: CASSLGGLLNTEAFF.

This chain connects TRBV29-1 to TRBJ2-6, with D perhaps TRBD2 (6 bases). V was clipped by 4 bases and J by 0 bases, with 16 bases between them. Germline V gene lookup returns CDR1 SQVTM and CDR2 ANQGSEA. This CDR3 is built from 17 residues. DNA of the CDR3: TGCAGCGTTGTCTGGGGGACTCGGGGCTCTGGGGCCAACGTCCTGACTTTC. It encodes CSVVWGTRGSGANVLTF.

V usage is TRBV27 and J usage is TRBJ1-1, with no clear D. The V and J ends lost 0 bases and 1 base respectively, with 6 bases between them. The CDR3 has 14 residues. CDR1 and CDR2 (germline): MNHEY, SMNVEV (reference sequence). The CDR3 nucleotides are TGTGCCAGCAGTTTATCCCCCGGGAACACTGAAGCTTTCTTT. Translating gives CASSLSPGNTEAFF.

V is TRBV7-9 and J is TRBJ2-7, with unresolved D. Germline CDR1 SEHNR, CDR2 FQNEAQ (reference sequence). CDR3 length: 12 residues. The V end was cut by 4 bases, the J end by 5 bases, with 9 bases between. The CDR3 DNA follows: TGTGCCAGCAGCTCCCCTCGGGACGAGCAGTACTTC. It is translated as CASSSPRDEQYF.

The rearrangement uses TRBV19 and TRBJ2-5; TRBD2 agrees at 7 bases. V dropped 5 bases and J dropped 4; count of bases not matched to a gene: 1. Germline V gene data show CDR1 as LNHDA and CDR2 as SQIVND (reference sequence). The CDR3 totals 12 residues. CDR3 loop: CASSWGGETQYF. The CDR3 DNA is TGTGCCAGTAGTTGGGGGGGAGAGACCCAGTACTTC.

J is TRBJ2-3 and V is TRBV11-2, with D perhaps matching TRBD1 or TRBD2 (6 bases each). Per the germline V gene, CDR1 is SGHAT and CDR2 is FQNNGV. The CDR3 has 15 residues. Trimming shortened V by 5 bases and J by 3 bases, and 15 bases separated the two germline ends. The CDR3 reads CASSPWGAGTDTQYF. The CDR3 nucleotides read TGTGCCAGCAGCCCCTGGGGGGCGGGTACAGATACGCAGTATTTT.

The rearrangement joins TRBV12-5 to TRBJ2-7; no clear D. The CDR3 spans 14 residues. Germline V lookup: CDR1 LGHNT, CDR2 FRNRAP. V was trimmed by 7 bases and J by 7 bases, leaving 20 bases between them. The CDR3 DNA is TGTGCTAGTGCCCTGGGGATCAACCCCGGTGAGCAGTACTTC. This encodes CASALGINPGEQYF.

The genes are TRBV30 and TRBJ1-1; no firm D call. CDR1 and CDR2 (germline): GTSNPN, SVGIG (reference sequence). CDR3 length: 14 amino acids. V lost 3 bases and J 4 bases, leaving 15 bases between the germline ends. CDR3 DNA sequence: TGTGCCTGGAGATCCCTAACCGCCGGCACTGAAGCTTTCTTT. Its protein is CAWRSLTAGTEAFF.

The chain has TRBV2 and TRBJ2-1; D is possibly TRBD1 (6 bases). Germline-derived CDR1 and CDR2 are SNHLY and FYNNEI. V lost 3 bases and J lost 2, with 17 bases in between. The CDR3 extends over 17 amino acids. The CDR3 DNA is TGTGCCAGCAGTGACCCCCTATCAGGGGACCCCTACAATGAGCAGTTCTTC. It codes for CASSDPLSGDPYNEQFF.

Within the sample, this clone is medium-sized. Other DNA sequences in the sample encode the same CDR3. The chain couples TRBV6-1 to TRBJ1-5; perhaps TRBD1 as D (6 bases). CDR3 length: 14 amino acids. From germline, CDR1 is MNHNS and CDR2 SASEGT. V dropped 7 bases and J dropped 1 base, with 11 bases sitting between them. The CDR3 DNA reads TGTGCCAGCAATCCAACAGGGAGCAATCAGCCCCAGCATTTT. Its translation is CASNPTGSNQPQHF.